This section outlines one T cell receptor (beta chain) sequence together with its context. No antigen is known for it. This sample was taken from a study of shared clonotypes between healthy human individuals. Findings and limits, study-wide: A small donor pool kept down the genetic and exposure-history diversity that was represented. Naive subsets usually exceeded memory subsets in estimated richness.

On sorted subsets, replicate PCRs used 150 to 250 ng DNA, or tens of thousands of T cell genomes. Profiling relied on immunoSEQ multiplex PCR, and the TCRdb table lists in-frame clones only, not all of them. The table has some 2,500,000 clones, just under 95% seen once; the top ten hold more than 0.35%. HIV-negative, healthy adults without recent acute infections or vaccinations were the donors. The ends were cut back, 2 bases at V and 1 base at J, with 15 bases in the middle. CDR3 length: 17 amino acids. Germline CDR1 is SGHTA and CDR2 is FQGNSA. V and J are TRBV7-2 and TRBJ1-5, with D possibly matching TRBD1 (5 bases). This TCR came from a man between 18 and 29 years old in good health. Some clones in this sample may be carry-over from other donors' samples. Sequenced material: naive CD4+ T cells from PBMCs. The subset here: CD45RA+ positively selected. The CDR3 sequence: CASSLLGLGVSNQPQHF. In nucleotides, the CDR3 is TGTGCCAGCAGCTTACTAGGTTTGGGGGTAAGCAATCAGCCCCAGCATTTT.